Each of the 13 T cell receptor beta chains below was sequenced from the same sample in a study of T cell responses to AZD1222 COVID-19 vaccine. TCRdb's table, derived via immunoSEQ multiplex PCR, lists solely in-frame clones and lacks some. The sample records 95,000 to 150,000 clones, about 89% being singletons. Source: peripheral blood, taken on day 0 of AZD1222 vaccination. The receptor set was obtained from an adult in good health.

V is TRBV28 and J is TRBJ2-7; D is perhaps TRBD2 (5 bases). V was pared by 6 bases and J by 2 bases, with 8 bases between. CDR3 length: 12 residues. CDR1 is MDHEN, CDR2 SYDVKM, per germline. In DNA, the CDR3 is TGTGCCAGCAGAAGCGGACCCTACGAGCAGTACTTC. Translated, it gives CASRSGPYEQYF.

The chain recombines TRBV6-5 with TRBJ2-7, with 7 positions matching TRBD2. CDR3 length: 15 residues. CDR1 is MNHEY, CDR2 SVGAGI, per germline. After removal of 6 bases from V and 2 bases from J, the junction contained 10 bases not matched to a gene. The CDR3 DNA follows: TGTGCCAGCAGACCCCTCCCTAGCGGACCCTACGAGCAGTACTTC. This gives the protein CASRPLPSGPYEQYF.

The V call is TRBV5-5, the J call TRBJ1-1; no clear D. The V end was cut by 4 bases, the J end by 8 bases, with 21 bases between. The germline V gene has CDR1 SGHKS and CDR2 YYEKEE (reference sequence). This CDR3 is built from 15 residues. The CDR3: CASSHRAGRVNEAFF. Here the CDR3 DNA reads TGTGCCAGCAGCCACCGGGCGGGAAGAGTTAACGAAGCTTTCTTT.

The chain carries TRBV19 and TRBJ1-1; 9 bases match TRBD1. The CDR3 sequence is 18 residues long. The germline V gene encodes CDR1 LNHDA and CDR2 SQIVND (reference sequence). After removal of 5 bases from V and 4 bases from J, the junction contained 17 bases not matched to a gene. CDR3 in DNA: TGTGCCAGTAGTGGACCGGGACAGGGAGTGTCATTGAGCACTGAAGCTTTCTTT. This codes for CASSGPGQGVSLSTEAFF.

The genes are TRBV7-9 and TRBJ2-2; D is possibly TRBD1 or TRBD2 (5 bases each). Looked up from germline, CDR1 is SEHNR and CDR2 is FQNEAQ (reference sequence). The CDR3 length is 18 residues. Trimming stripped 2 bases from V and 2 bases from J, with 18 bases between. The CDR3 DNA reads as TGTGCCAGCAGCTTACGAGGTGGTGGGGGAGTTAACACCGGGGAGCTGTTTTTT. Translation gives CASSLRGGGGVNTGELFF.

The V call is TRBV3-1 (or the pseudogene TRBV3-2), the J call TRBJ1-4, with D uncertain. The V gene lost 6 bases and the J gene lost 6 bases, with 17 bases spanning the gap. Germline V gives CDR1 LGHDT, CDR2 YNNKEL (reference sequence). There are 15 residues in the CDR3. The CDR3 sequence is CASSQRRSWDEKLFF. CDR3 nucleotide sequence: TGTGCCAGCAGTCAGAGGCGGTCTTGGGATGAAAAACTGTTTTTT.

V usage is TRBV11-3 and J usage is TRBJ1-1; 7 bases agree with TRBD1. J gave up 3 bases and V 5 bases, and 3 bases lay outside the gene matches. Germline CDR1 reads SGHNT; CDR2 reads YENEEA. CDR3 length: 13 amino acids. In DNA, the CDR3 is TGTGCCAGCAGCCTAGGGACAGACACTGAAGCTTTCTTT. This sequence encodes CASSLGTDTEAFF.

J is TRBJ1-5 and V is TRBV18, with D maybe TRBD1 (6 bases). Germline CDR1 is KGHSH and CDR2 is LQKENI. V was cut by 3 bases and J by 4 bases, with 10 bases left in between. CDR3 length: 14 amino acids. CDR3 residues: CASSPGARNQPQHF. In nucleotides, the CDR3 is TGTGCCAGCTCACCGGGGGCCAGAAATCAGCCCCAGCATTTT.

The rearrangement joins TRBV27 to TRBJ2-5; 11 bases match TRBD2. Losses at the gene ends were 0 bases for V and 2 bases for J; bases not matched to a gene: 11. CDR1 MNHEY and CDR2 SMNVEV come from the germline V gene (reference sequence). The CDR3 is 19 residues long. The chain's CDR3 is CASSLSMLSGGAQQETQYF. CDR3 sequence (DNA): TGTGCCAGCAGTTTATCGATGCTTAGCGGGGGGGCCCAACAAGAGACCCAGTACTTC.

V gene TRBV7-2 combines with J gene TRBJ2-4; D might be TRBD2 (6 bases). The germline CDR1 and CDR2 sequences are SGHTA and FQGNSA. The CDR3 totals 13 residues. Deletions cut 2 bases from V and 6 bases from J, with 8 bases between. As DNA, the CDR3 is TGTGCCAGCAGCTTAAACGGGAGAAACATTCAGTACTTC. Translation: CASSLNGRNIQYF.

J is TRBJ1-2 and V is TRBV10-1; 8 positions match TRBD1. Germline V gene lookup returns CDR1 WNHNN and CDR2 SYGVQD (reference sequence). J gave up 0 bases and V 9 bases, and 3 bases lay outside the gene matches. The CDR3 has 13 amino acids. Written as DNA, the CDR3 is TGCGCCAGACCACAGGGGGCTAACTATGGCTACACCTTC. Residues: CARPQGANYGYTF.

This clone occurred once. The chain couples TRBV4-3 to TRBJ2-7; no definite D call. The CDR3 has 14 amino acids. Germline V CDR1 and CDR2: LGHNA, YSLEER. V shed 0 bases and J shed 3 bases, with 9 bases lying between them. The CDR3 DNA is TGCGCCAGCAGCCAAGAACTGGGATTCTACGAGCAGTACTTC. Amino acid sequence: CASSQELGFYEQYF.

V is TRBV28 and J is TRBJ1-3, with D hard to call. The CDR3 runs to 16 residues. Germline values: CDR1 MDHEN, CDR2 SYDVKM. The ends were cut back, 5 bases at V and 3 bases at J, with 17 bases in the middle. The CDR3 protein is CASSTPEWVGGNTIYF. For the CDR3, the DNA is TGTGCCAGCAGTACCCCGGAATGGGTCGGTGGAAACACCATATATTTT.